The clone carrying this TCR beta chain has a handful of counts. The antigen is unknown. The CDR3 sequence is 11 residues long. The trim removed 10 bases at V and 6 bases at J, leaving 6 bases unmatched. TCRdb passed the reads through MiXCR, listing each CDR3 protein once. The sample yields about 160,000 distinct CDR3 sequences, less than 25% seen once. The sample comes from a study of T cell repertoires in cytomegalovirus infection. Looking at the study overall: Indications of both CMV infection and matching HLA type were provided by public TCR beta signatures.

The sample consisted of CD8+ T cells from cultured PBMCs, taken from culture after CMV antigen stimulation. The sequence came from a human donor in good health (CMV status not recorded). Some clones in this sample may be carry-over from other donors' samples. J is TRBJ2-7 and V is TRBV12-3 or TRBV12-4; 7 bases align to TRBD2. The CDR3 DNA follows: TGTGCCACCCAAACGGGAGGCGAGCAGTACTTC. It is translated as CATQTGGEQYF.